Presented here are 3 T cell receptor beta chains from one specimen sequenced in a study of blood T cell repertoires in COVID-19. The repertoire was sequenced with immunoSEQ multiplex PCR; TCRdb's copy has only in-frame clones and lacks some. The sample includes 300,000 or so clones, 80% to 90% of them seen just once. Sequenced sample: peripheral blood. The source is a man between 50 and 59 years old with active or convalescent COVID-19.

The rearrangement joins TRBV10-3 to TRBJ1-1; D call uncertain. The V end lost 4 bases, the J end lost 4 bases, and 4 bases lay between the germline ends. This CDR3 has 11 amino acids. Germline-derived CDR1 and CDR2 are ENHRY and SYGVKD. The CDR3 sequence: CAISAGTEAFF. The CDR3 region has the DNA TGTGCCATCAGTGCGGGCACTGAAGCTTTCTTT.

The chain couples TRBV4-3 to TRBJ2-5; 15 bases fit TRBD2. Germline values: CDR1 LGHNA, CDR2 YSLEER. The CDR3 sequence is 19 residues long. Losses at the gene ends were 4 bases for V and 1 base for J; bases not matched to a gene: 10. The CDR3 DNA sequence: TGCGCCAGCAGCCTCGGACTAGCGGGGGGGCCGGGTCCCCAAGAGACCCAGTACTTC. Its protein product is CASSLGLAGGPGPQETQYF.

This chain links TRBV2 with TRBJ1-1; 9 bases fit TRBD1. The CDR3 extends over 15 amino acids. V lost 0 bases to trimming and J lost 5 bases; unmatched junction nucleotides: 4. Germline values: CDR1 SNHLY, CDR2 FYNNEI. The CDR3 here is CASSEARTGVTEAFF. CDR3 DNA sequence: TGTGCCAGCAGTGAAGCGCGGACAGGGGTAACTGAAGCTTTCTTT.